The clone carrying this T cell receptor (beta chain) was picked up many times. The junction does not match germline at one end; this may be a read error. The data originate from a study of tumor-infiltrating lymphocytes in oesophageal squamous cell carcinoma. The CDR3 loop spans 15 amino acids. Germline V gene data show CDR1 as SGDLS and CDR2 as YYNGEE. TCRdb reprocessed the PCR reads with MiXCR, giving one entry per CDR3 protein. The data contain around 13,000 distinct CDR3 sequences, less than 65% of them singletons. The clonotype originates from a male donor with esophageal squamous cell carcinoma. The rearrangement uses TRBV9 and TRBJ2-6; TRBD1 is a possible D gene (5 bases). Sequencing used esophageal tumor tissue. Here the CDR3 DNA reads TGTGCCAGCAGCGTAGGCCAGGGTGGAAATTCACCCCTCCACTTC. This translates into CASSVGQGGNSPLHF.